These 24 T cell receptor beta chains came from one sample sequenced in a study of blood T cell repertoires in COVID-19. Method: immunoSEQ multiplex PCR; TCRdb's copy keeps in-frame clones and lacks some. The sample consists of approximately 100,000 clones, around 82% of them appearing once. The sample consisted of peripheral blood. These receptors all stem from a human donor in a cohort sampled during active or convalescent COVID-19.

This sequence joins TRBV7-2 and TRBJ2-7; 11 bases fit TRBD1. The CDR3 is 17 residues long. Trimming took 4 bases from V and 3 from J; bases not matched to a gene: 11. Germline CDR1 is SGHTA and CDR2 is FQGNSA. This chain's CDR3 is CASSSGQGAPRYYEQYF. The CDR3 DNA follows: TGTGCCAGCAGCTCTGGACAGGGGGCTCCTAGATACTACGAGCAGTACTTC.

V is TRBV27 and J is TRBJ1-6; 8 bases line up with TRBD1. Unmatched junction bases numbered 5, after V lost 5 bases and J lost 2 bases. CDR1 is MNHEY, CDR2 SMNVEV, per germline (reference sequence). The CDR3 runs 16 residues. Written as DNA, the CDR3 is TGTGCCAGCAGTCTAGACAGGGGAGCCTATAATTCACCCCTCCACTTT. Translating it yields CASSLDRGAYNSPLHF.

The rearrangement uses TRBV7-2 and TRBJ1-2, with TRBD1 matching 11 bases. Germline-derived CDR1 and CDR2 are SGHTA and FQGNSA. This CDR3 is 15 amino acids long. V lost 0 bases to trimming and J lost 7 bases; unmatched junction nucleotides: 4. For the CDR3, the DNA is TGTGCCAGCAGCTTAGCGGGACAGGGGGTGGTTGGCTACACCTTC. Protein: CASSLAGQGVVGYTF.

The V and J genes are TRBV2 and TRBJ2-2, with 8 bases matching TRBD2. After removal of 3 bases from V and 0 bases from J, the junction contained 3 bases not matched to a gene. The CDR3 totals 16 residues. The germline V gene has CDR1 SNHLY and CDR2 FYNNEI. The CDR3 nucleotides read TGTGCCAGCAGTGACCTCGGGGGGGCGAACACCGGGGAGCTGTTTTTT. Residues: CASSDLGGANTGELFF.

The CDR3 DNA reads as TGTGCCAGCAGCTTGATTGCCCTACGTAGCCAGAACACCGGGGAGCTGTTTTTT. This encodes CASSLIALRSQNTGELFF. The chain is built from TRBV5-5 and TRBJ2-2, with D hard to call. This CDR3 is 18 amino acids long. Germline CDR1 reads SGHKS; CDR2 reads YYEKEE (reference sequence). The V and J ends lost 1 base and 1 base respectively, with 17 bases between them.

V and J are TRBV10-3 and TRBJ2-7, with D perhaps matching TRBD1 (6 bases). V was pared by 6 bases and J by 7 bases, with 25 bases between. This CDR3 spans 16 amino acids. CDR1 ENHRY and CDR2 SYGVKD come from the germline V gene. The DNA of the CDR3 is TGTGCCATCAGGATCAAAAAAACGGACAGCGCGTGGGAGCAGTACTTC. It translates to CAIRIKKTDSAWEQYF.

The sample holds a few counts of this clone. The CDR3 region is CASLYQGYYEQYF. As DNA, the CDR3 is TGTGCCAGCCTATATCAGGGGTACTACGAGCAGTACTTC. The chain links TRBV7-3 to TRBJ2-7; a weak D match, TRBD1 (6 bases). Germline V gene lookup returns CDR1 SGHTA and CDR2 FQGTGA. This CDR3 is built from 13 residues. V was trimmed by 8 bases and J by 3 bases, leaving 14 bases between them.

V is TRBV3-1 (or the pseudogene TRBV3-2) and J is TRBJ2-5, with 9 positions matching TRBD2. CDR1 and CDR2 from the germline V gene are LGHDT and YNNKEL (reference sequence). Losses at the gene ends were 0 bases for V and 7 bases for J; bases not matched to a gene: 0. The CDR3 is 13 amino acids. CDR3: CASSQERGGTQYF. In DNA, the CDR3 is TGTGCCAGCAGCCAAGAGCGGGGGGGGACCCAGTACTTC.

This clone has more than one count but fewer than ten. The chain uses TRBV4-1 and TRBJ2-5; 15 nucleotides match TRBD2. V dropped 4 bases and J dropped 1; count of bases not matched to a gene: 1. The CDR3 is 16 amino acids. CDR1 is MGHRA and CDR2 is YSYEKL in the germline V gene. CDR3 protein: CASSRTSGGAQETQYF. In DNA, the CDR3 is TGCGCCAGCAGCCGGACTAGCGGGGGGGCCCAAGAGACCCAGTACTTC.

The chain uses TRBV7-2 and TRBJ1-4; D is perhaps TRBD1 (5 bases). V was trimmed by 6 bases and J by 7 bases, leaving 21 bases between them. Germline CDR1 reads SGHTA; CDR2 reads FQGNSA. There are 16 residues in the CDR3. This chain's CDR3 is CASRITGKGKGEKLFF. The CDR3 DNA reads TGTGCCAGCAGAATCACCGGTAAGGGGAAGGGTGAAAAACTGTTTTTT.

V gene TRBV19 combines with J gene TRBJ2-5; a weak D match, TRBD1 (6 bases). V lost 5 bases to trimming and J lost 5 bases, with 18 bases between them. This CDR3 has 15 residues. Per the germline V gene, CDR1 is LNHDA and CDR2 is SQIVND (reference sequence). In DNA, the CDR3 is TGTGCCAGTAGTGCGAACGGACAGCCGGAGGAGACCCAGTACTTC. The encoded protein is CASSANGQPEETQYF.

The chain uses TRBV4-1 and TRBJ2-1; 12 positions match TRBD2. The germline V gene encodes CDR1 MGHRA and CDR2 YSYEKL. V was pared by 5 bases and J by 8 bases, with 7 bases of the junction left unmatched. The CDR3 loop spans 15 amino acids. The DNA for the CDR3 is TGCGCCAGCAGCTTCACTAGCGGGGGGAAATATGAGCAGTTCTTC. It encodes CASSFTSGGKYEQFF.

The V gene is TRBV6-5, the J gene TRBJ1-5; the match to TRBD1 covers 7 bases. The J segment lost 1 base and the V segment lost 8 bases, leaving 8 bases of the junction unmatched. The CDR3 contains 15 residues. Germline V gene sequence: CDR1 MNHEY, CDR2 SVGAGI. CDR3 residues: CASYEQGRSNQPQHF. CDR3 nucleotide sequence: TGTGCCAGCTACGAACAGGGGCGCAGCAATCAGCCCCAGCATTTT.

V usage is TRBV28 and J usage is TRBJ2-7; a weak D match, TRBD1 (6 bases). CDR1 is MDHEN and CDR2 is SYDVKM in the germline V gene. This CDR3 is 14 amino acids long. V was shortened by 3 bases and J by 2 bases, with 11 bases between the two germline ends. The CDR3 loop is CASSLAQGPYEQYF. CDR3 nucleotide sequence: TGTGCCAGCAGTTTGGCGCAGGGGCCCTACGAGCAGTACTTC.

The V call is TRBV7-9, the J call TRBJ2-1; TRBD2 agrees at 15 bases. Per the germline V gene, CDR1 is SEHNR and CDR2 is FQNEAQ (reference sequence). This CDR3 has 17 amino acids. V lost 4 bases and J lost 5; bases outside the gene matches: 6. The CDR3 DNA is TGTGCCAGCAGCTCGGGGACTAGCGGGGGGAGGGACAATGAGCAGTTCTTC. Translated, it gives CASSSGTSGGRDNEQFF.

The V gene is TRBV14, the J gene TRBJ2-1, with a tentative D call TRBD2 (7 bases). CDR1 and CDR2 from the germline V gene are SGHDN and FVKESK. Deletions cut 3 bases from V and 6 bases from J, with 15 bases between. This CDR3 comprises 15 residues. CDR3 bases: TGTGCCAGCAGCCATTTTGGGGGGGGCTCCAATGAGCAGTTCTTC. This codes for CASSHFGGGSNEQFF.

A few counts support this clone. The V call is TRBV4-2, the J call TRBJ2-1, with D possibly matching TRBD2 (6 bases). Deletions cut 2 bases from V and 1 base from J, with 18 bases between. Germline loops: CDR1 LGHNA, CDR2 YNFKEQ. This CDR3 is built from 18 residues. CDR3 sequence: CASSQIVAGPNSYNEQFF. The CDR3 DNA reads TGTGCCAGCAGCCAAATTGTGGCGGGGCCGAATTCCTACAATGAGCAGTTCTTC.

This clone turned up a few times. V is TRBV9 and J is TRBJ1-2; D is undetermined. V shed 4 bases and J shed 2 bases, with 12 bases lying between them. This CDR3 has 14 amino acids. In germline, CDR1 is SGDLS, CDR2 YYNGEE. The CDR3: CASSPPGINYGYTF. CDR3 DNA sequence: TGTGCCAGCAGCCCCCCGGGGATCAACTATGGCTACACCTTC.

This chain links TRBV5-1 with TRBJ2-3, with a tentative D call TRBD2 (5 bases). Trimming took 0 bases from V and 1 from J, leaving 6 bases between them. The germline CDR1 and CDR2 sequences are SGHRS and YFSETQ. This CDR3 spans 14 amino acids. The CDR3 region is CASSLGRGTDTQYF. The CDR3 nucleotides are TGCGCCAGCAGCTTGGGGCGGGGCACAGATACGCAGTATTTT. The complete variable domain, with remaining parts taken from reference TRBV5-1 and TRBJ2-3, reads KAGVTQTPRYLIKTRGQQVTLSCSPISGHRSVSWYQQTPGQGLQFLFEYFSETQRNKGNFPGRFSGRQFSNSRSEMNVSTLELGDSALYLCASSLGRGTDTQYFGPGTRLTVL.

This clone was seen more than once but under ten times. The rearrangement uses TRBV10-2 and TRBJ1-1; weak D call: TRBD1 (6 bases). The germline V and J ends were trimmed by 6 bases and 0 bases, with 11 bases remaining between them. The CDR3 has 14 amino acids. Germline CDR1 and CDR2: WSHSY and SAAADI. CDR3 DNA sequence: TGCGCCAGCAGCCGACAGGCGATGAACACTGAAGCTTTCTTT. As protein: CASSRQAMNTEAFF.

The chain joins TRBV15 to TRBJ1-3; D is undetermined. The germline gives CDR1 LNHNV, CDR2 YYDKDF (reference sequence). Trimming took 0 bases from V and 4 from J, leaving 4 bases between them. This CDR3 comprises 13 residues. The CDR3 loop reads CATSRDLGNTIYF. CDR3 coding DNA: TGTGCCACCAGCAGAGATCTCGGAAACACCATATATTTT.

The gene calls are TRBV6-5 and TRBJ2-3; D ambiguous. The CDR3 contains 12 residues. V lost 6 bases and J 3 bases, leaving 7 bases between the germline ends. Germline loops: CDR1 MNHEY, CDR2 SVGAGI. The CDR3 reads CASRGDTDTQYF. CDR3 sequence (DNA): TGTGCCAGCAGAGGAGATACAGATACGCAGTATTTT.

V and J are TRBV6-5 and TRBJ2-2; D is uncertain. In germline, CDR1 is MNHEY, CDR2 SVGAGI. V shed 8 bases and J shed 1 base, with 11 bases lying between them. This CDR3 is 14 amino acids long. CDR3 protein: CASARPMNTGELFF. The CDR3 bases are TGTGCCAGCGCCAGGCCAATGAACACCGGGGAGCTGTTTTTT.

The CDR3 protein is CASRGRRAPPNTGELFF. CDR3 DNA sequence: TGTGCCAGCAGGGGGCGAAGGGCCCCCCCGAACACCGGGGAGCTGTTTTTT. V is TRBV3-1 (or the pseudogene TRBV3-2) and J is TRBJ2-2; the D gene is possibly TRBD1 (5 bases). V shed 6 bases and J shed 0 bases, with 17 bases lying between them. Germline V gives CDR1 LGHDT, CDR2 YNNKEL (reference sequence). CDR3 length: 17 amino acids.